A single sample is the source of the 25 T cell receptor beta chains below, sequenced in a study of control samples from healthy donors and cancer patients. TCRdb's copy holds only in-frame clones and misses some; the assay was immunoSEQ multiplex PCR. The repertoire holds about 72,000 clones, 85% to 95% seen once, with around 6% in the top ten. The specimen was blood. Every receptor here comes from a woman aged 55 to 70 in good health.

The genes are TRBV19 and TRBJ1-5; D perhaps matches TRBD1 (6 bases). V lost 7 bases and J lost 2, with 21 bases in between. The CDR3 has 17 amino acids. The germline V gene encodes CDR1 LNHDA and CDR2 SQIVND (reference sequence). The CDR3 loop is CASTPPGGNFGNQPQHF. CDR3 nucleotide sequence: TGTGCCAGTACCCCCCCGGGGGGCAATTTCGGCAATCAGCCCCAGCATTTT.

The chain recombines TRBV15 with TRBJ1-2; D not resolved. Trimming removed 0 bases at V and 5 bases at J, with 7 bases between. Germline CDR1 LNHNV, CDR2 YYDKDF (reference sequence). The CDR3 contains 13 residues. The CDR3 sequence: CATSRESGYGYTF. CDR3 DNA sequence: TGTGCCACCAGCAGAGAGAGCGGGTATGGCTACACCTTC.

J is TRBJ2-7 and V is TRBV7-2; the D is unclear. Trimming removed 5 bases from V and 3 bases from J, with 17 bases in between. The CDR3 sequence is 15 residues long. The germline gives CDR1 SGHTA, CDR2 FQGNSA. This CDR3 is CASSPHFSRHYEQYF. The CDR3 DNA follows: TGTGCCAGCAGCCCGCACTTTTCCCGGCACTACGAGCAGTACTTC.

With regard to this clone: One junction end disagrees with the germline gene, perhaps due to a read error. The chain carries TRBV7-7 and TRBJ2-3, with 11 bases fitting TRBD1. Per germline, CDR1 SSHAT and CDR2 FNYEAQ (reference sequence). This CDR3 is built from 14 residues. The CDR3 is CASSRGQGGDTQYF. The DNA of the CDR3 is TGTGCTAGCAGCCGGGGACAGGGGGGAGATACGCAGTATTTT.

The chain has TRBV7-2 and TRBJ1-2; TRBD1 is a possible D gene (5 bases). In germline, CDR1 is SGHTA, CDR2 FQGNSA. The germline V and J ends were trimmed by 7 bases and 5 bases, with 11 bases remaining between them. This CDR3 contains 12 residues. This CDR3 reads CASTPGGYGYTF. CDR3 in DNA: TGTGCCAGCACCCCCGGGGGGTATGGCTACACCTTC.

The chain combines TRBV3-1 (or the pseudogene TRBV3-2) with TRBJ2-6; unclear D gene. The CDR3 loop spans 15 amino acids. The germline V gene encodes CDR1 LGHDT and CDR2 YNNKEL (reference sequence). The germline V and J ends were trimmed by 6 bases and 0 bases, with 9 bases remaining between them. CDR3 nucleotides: TGTGCCAGCAGGACTGCCGACTCTGGGGCCAACGTCCTGACTTTC. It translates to CASRTADSGANVLTF.

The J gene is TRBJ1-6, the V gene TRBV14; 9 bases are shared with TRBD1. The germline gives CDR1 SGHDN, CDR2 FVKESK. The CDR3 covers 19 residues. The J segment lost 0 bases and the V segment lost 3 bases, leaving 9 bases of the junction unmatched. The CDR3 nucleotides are TGTGCCAGCAGCCAGCAAACAGGGGGCGGAAGCTCCTATAATTCACCCCTCCACTTT. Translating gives CASSQQTGGGSSYNSPLHF.

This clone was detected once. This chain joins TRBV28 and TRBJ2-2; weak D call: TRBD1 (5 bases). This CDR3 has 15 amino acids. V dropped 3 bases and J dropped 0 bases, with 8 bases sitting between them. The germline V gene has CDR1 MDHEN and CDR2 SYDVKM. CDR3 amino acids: CASSFDSPNTGELFF. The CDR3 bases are TGTGCCAGCAGTTTCGACAGCCCGAACACCGGGGAGCTGTTTTTT. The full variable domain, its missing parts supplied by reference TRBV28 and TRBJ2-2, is DVKVTQSSRYLVKRTGEKVFLECVQDMDHENMFWYRQDPGLGLRLIYFSYDVKMKEKGDIPEGYSVSREKKERFSLILESASTNQTSMYLCASSFDSPNTGELFFGEGSRLTVL.

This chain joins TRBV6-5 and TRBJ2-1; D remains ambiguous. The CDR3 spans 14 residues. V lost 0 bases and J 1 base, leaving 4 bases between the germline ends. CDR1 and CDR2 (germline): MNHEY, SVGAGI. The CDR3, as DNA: TGTGCCAGCAGTTACTCGACATCCTACAATGAGCAGTTCTTC. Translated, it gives CASSYSTSYNEQFF.

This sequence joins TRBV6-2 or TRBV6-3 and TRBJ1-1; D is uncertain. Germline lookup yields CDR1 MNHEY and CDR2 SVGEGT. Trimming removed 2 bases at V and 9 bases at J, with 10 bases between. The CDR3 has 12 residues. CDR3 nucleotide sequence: TGTGCCAGCAGTTACGAAGGGAGAAAAGCTTTCTTT. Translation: CASSYEGRKAFF.

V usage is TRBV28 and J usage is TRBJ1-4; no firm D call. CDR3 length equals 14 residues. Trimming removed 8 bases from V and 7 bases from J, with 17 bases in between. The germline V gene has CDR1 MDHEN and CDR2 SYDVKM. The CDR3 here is CASLKGSGSEKLFF. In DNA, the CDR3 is TGTGCCAGCCTGAAAGGGAGCGGGAGTGAAAAACTGTTTTTT. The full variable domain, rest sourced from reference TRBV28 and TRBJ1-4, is DVKVTQSSRYLVKRTGEKVFLECVQDMDHENMFWYRQDPGLGLRLIYFSYDVKMKEKGDIPEGYSVSREKKERFSLILESASTNQTSMYLCASLKGSGSEKLFFGSGTQLSVL.

CDR3 sequence reads: CSVDFRGVNEQFF. The CDR3 coding sequence is TGCAGCGTTGATTTCAGGGGCGTCAATGAGCAGTTCTTC. J is TRBJ2-1 and V is TRBV29-1; D is possibly TRBD1 (6 bases). The germline V gene encodes CDR1 SQVTM and CDR2 ANQGSEA. The CDR3 is 13 residues long. The V and J ends lost 3 bases and 6 bases respectively, with 12 bases between them.

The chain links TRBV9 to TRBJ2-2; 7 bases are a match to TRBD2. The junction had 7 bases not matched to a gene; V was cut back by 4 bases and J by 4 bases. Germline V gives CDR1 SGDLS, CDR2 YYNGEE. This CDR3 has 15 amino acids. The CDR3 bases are TGTGCCAGCAGCTCCAGCGGGGACGGCACCGGGGAGCTGTTTTTT. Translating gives CASSSSGDGTGELFF.

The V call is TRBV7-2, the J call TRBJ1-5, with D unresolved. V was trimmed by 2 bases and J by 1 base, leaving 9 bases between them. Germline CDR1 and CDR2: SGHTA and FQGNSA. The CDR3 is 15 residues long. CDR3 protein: CASSLYDGSNQPQHF. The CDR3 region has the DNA TGTGCCAGCAGCTTATACGATGGGAGCAATCAGCCCCAGCATTTT.

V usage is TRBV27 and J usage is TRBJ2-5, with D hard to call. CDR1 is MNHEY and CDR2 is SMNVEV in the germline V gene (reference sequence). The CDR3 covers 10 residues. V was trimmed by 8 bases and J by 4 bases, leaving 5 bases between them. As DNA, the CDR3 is TGTGCCAGCCCAGGAGAGACCCAGTACTTC. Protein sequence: CASPGETQYF.

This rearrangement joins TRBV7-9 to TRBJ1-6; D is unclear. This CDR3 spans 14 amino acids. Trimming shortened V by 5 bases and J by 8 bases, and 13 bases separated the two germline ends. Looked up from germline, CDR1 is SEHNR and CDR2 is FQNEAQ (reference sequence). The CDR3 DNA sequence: TGTGCCAGCAGCAGTGAACTTTGGGATTCACCCCTCCACTTT. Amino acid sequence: CASSSELWDSPLHF.

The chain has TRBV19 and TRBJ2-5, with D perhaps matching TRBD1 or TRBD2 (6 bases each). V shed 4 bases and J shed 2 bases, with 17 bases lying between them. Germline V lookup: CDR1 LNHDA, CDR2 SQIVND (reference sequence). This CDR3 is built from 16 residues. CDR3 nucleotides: TGTGCCAGTAGTAGACTGGGGGGCCAGCGGCAAGAGACCCAGTACTTC. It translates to CASSRLGGQRQETQYF.

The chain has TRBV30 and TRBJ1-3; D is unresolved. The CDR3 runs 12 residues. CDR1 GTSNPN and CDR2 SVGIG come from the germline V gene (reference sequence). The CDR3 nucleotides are TGTGCTCAGACACTCTCTGGAAACACCATATATTTT. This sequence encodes CAQTLSGNTIYF.

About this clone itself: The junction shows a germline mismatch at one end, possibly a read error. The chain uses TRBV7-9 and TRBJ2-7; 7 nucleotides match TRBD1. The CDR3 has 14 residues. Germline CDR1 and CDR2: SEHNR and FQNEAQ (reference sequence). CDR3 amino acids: CASSPRQGSHEQYF. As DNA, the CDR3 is TGTGCCAGCAGCCCCCGACAGGGCTCCCACGAGCAGTACTTC. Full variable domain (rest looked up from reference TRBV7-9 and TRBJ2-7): DTGVSQNPRHKITKRGQNVTFRCDPISEHNRLYWYRQTLGQGPEFLTYFQNEAQLEKSRLLSDRFSAERPKGSFSTLEIQRTEQGDSAMYLCASSPRQGSHEQYFGPGTRLTVT.

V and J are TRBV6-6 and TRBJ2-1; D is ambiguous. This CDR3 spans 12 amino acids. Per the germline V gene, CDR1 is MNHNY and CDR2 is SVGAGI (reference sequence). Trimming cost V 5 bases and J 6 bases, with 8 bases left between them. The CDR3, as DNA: TGTGCCAGCAGTCAACAGATCAATGAGCAGTTCTTC. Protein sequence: CASSQQINEQFF.

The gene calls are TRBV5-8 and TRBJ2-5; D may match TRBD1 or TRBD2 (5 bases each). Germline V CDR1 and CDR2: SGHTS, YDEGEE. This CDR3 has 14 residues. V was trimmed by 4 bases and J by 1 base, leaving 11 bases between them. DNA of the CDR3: TGTGCCAGCAGCCCGTGGGGACGCCAAGAGACCCAGTACTTC. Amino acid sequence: CASSPWGRQETQYF. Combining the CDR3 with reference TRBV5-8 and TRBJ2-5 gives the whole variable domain EAGVTQSPTHLIKTRGQQATLRCSPISGHTSVYWYQQALGLGLQFLLWYDEGEERNRGNFPPRFSGRQFPNYSSELNVNALELEDSALYLCASSPWGRQETQYFGPGTRLLVL.

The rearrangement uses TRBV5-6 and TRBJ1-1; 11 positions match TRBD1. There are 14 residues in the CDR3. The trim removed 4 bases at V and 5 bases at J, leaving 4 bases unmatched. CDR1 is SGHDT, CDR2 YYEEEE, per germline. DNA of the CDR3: TGTGCCAGCAGCCTCCGGGACAGGGGGACTGAAGCTTTCTTT. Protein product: CASSLRDRGTEAFF.

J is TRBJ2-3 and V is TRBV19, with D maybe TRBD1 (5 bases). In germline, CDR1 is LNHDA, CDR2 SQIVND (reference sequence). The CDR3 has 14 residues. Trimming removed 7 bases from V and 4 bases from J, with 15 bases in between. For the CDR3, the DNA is TGTGCCAGTAATACTCGGGCAGGGTCAGATACGCAGTATTTT. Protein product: CASNTRAGSDTQYF. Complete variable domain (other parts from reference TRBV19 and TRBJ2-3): DGGITQSPKYLFRKEGQNVTLSCEQNLNHDAMYWYRQDPGQGLRLIYYSQIVNDFQKGDIAEGYSVSREKKESFPLTVTSAQKNPTAFYLCASNTRAGSDTQYFGPGTRLTVL.

In DNA form, the CDR3 reads TGCAGTGCTAGTTTTCGTACGCAGTATTTT. This translates into CSASFRTQYF. The chain carries TRBV20-1 and TRBJ2-3; D is undetermined. Trimming removed 3 bases from V and 8 bases from J, with 6 bases in between. CDR1 and CDR2 (germline): DFQATT, SNEGSKA (reference sequence). The CDR3 loop spans 10 amino acids.

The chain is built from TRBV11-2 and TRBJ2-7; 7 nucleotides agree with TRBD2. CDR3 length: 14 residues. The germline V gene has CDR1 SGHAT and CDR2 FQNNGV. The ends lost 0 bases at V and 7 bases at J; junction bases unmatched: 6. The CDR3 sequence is CASSLDLTSYEQYF. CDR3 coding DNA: TGTGCCAGCAGCTTAGATCTGACTAGCTATGAGCAGTACTTC.